Below are 17 T cell receptor beta chains sequenced from a single sample in a study of T cell responses to AZD1222 COVID-19 vaccine. Sequenced by immunoSEQ multiplex PCR; TCRdb stores in-frame clones only, minus some. Of some 170,000 clones in the sample, just under 95% were seen once. This sample comprised peripheral blood, obtained 28 days after the second dose of the MenACWY control vaccine. The source of these receptors is an adult who received the MenACWY meningococcal vaccine as a control.

V and J are TRBV7-3 and TRBJ1-6; maybe TRBD1 (6 bases). V dropped 2 bases and J dropped 4 bases, with 9 bases sitting between them. The CDR3 has 15 amino acids. Germline V gene data show CDR1 as SGHTA and CDR2 as FQGTGA. CDR3 amino acids: CASSLGTGYNSPLHF. Here the CDR3 DNA reads TGTGCCAGCAGCTTAGGCACAGGGTATAATTCACCCCTCCACTTT.

The CDR3 nucleotides read TGTGCCAGCAGTTACGTGACAGCGAACACTGAAGCTTTCTTT. It encodes CASSYVTANTEAFF. The chain combines TRBV6-6 with TRBJ1-1; D possibly corresponds to TRBD1 (5 bases). The germline gives CDR1 MNHNY, CDR2 SVGAGI (reference sequence). Trimming pared 2 bases from V and 1 base from J, leaving 8 bases between. The CDR3 has 14 residues.

The gene calls are TRBV11-2 and TRBJ2-2; the D is unclear. Germline V gives CDR1 SGHAT, CDR2 FQNNGV. The V end lost 3 bases, the J end lost 6 bases, and 11 bases lay between the germline ends. The CDR3 spans 14 residues. The CDR3 DNA reads TGTGCCAGCAGCTTCATTTTGGTTTCCGGGGAGCTGTTTTTT. Amino acid sequence: CASSFILVSGELFF.

The CDR3 is CASSLRDREIYGYTF. In DNA form, the CDR3 reads TGTGCCAGCAGCCTTCGGGACAGGGAGATCTATGGCTACACCTTC. V is TRBV7-9 and J is TRBJ1-2, with 9 bases fitting TRBD1. The junction had 8 bases not matched to a gene; V was cut back by 5 bases and J by 4 bases. Germline V CDR1 and CDR2: SEHNR, FQNEAQ (reference sequence). There are 15 residues in the CDR3.

The genes are TRBV7-9 and TRBJ1-3; no firm D call. The CDR3 extends over 13 amino acids. Germline CDR1 is SEHNR and CDR2 is FQNEAQ (reference sequence). Trimming pared 5 bases from V and 4 bases from J, leaving 9 bases between. The CDR3 loop reads CASSPKTGNTIYF. The CDR3 DNA sequence: TGTGCCAGCAGCCCGAAGACCGGAAACACCATATATTTT.

J is TRBJ1-1 and V is TRBV4-2, with TRBD1 as a possible D gene (5 bases). This CDR3 spans 16 amino acids. Trimming stripped 0 bases from V and 4 bases from J, with 15 bases between. The germline CDR1 and CDR2 sequences are LGHNA and YNFKEQ. The CDR3 loop is CASSQEWAGFVTEAFF. The CDR3 bases are TGTGCCAGCAGCCAAGAGTGGGCAGGGTTCGTCACTGAAGCTTTCTTT.

The J gene is TRBJ2-3, the V gene TRBV4-2, with TRBD2 matching over 9 bases. The germline V gene encodes CDR1 LGHNA and CDR2 YNFKEQ. Germline trimming cut 5 bases from V and 1 base from J; bases unmatched to any gene: 4. This CDR3 has 15 amino acids. In DNA form, the CDR3 reads TGTGCCAGCAGCTTGGGACTAGCCGGCACAGATACGCAGTATTTT. Its protein product is CASSLGLAGTDTQYF.

V gene TRBV7-8 combines with J gene TRBJ1-3; D is possibly TRBD1 (5 bases). CDR1 is SGHVS and CDR2 is FQNEAQ in the germline V gene. V was pared by 3 bases and J by 4 bases, with 7 bases between. The CDR3 extends over 13 amino acids. For the CDR3, the DNA is TGTGCCAGCAGCTTCTACAGGGGAAACACCATATATTTT. It is translated as CASSFYRGNTIYF.

This chain connects TRBV30 to TRBJ2-7; D remains unclear. The CDR3 is 13 residues long. The V and J ends lost 3 bases and 2 bases respectively, with 11 bases between them. The germline V gene encodes CDR1 GTSNPN and CDR2 SVGIG (reference sequence). The CDR3 DNA reads as TGTGCCTGGAGCCCATCCGTCCCCTACGAGCAGTACTTC. This encodes CAWSPSVPYEQYF. Together with reference TRBV30 and TRBJ2-7, the CDR3 gives the full variable domain: SQTIHQWPATLVQPVGSPLSLECTVEGTSNPNLYWYRQAAGRGLQLLFYSVGIGQISSEVPQNLSASRPQDRQFILSSKKLLLSDSGFYLCAWSPSVPYEQYFGPGTRLTVT.

There are a few counts of this clone. The V call is TRBV7-2, the J call TRBJ1-1; TRBD1 aligns across 8 bases. Germline trimming cut 4 bases from V and 5 bases from J; bases unmatched to any gene: 9. This CDR3 contains 15 residues. Germline-derived CDR1 and CDR2 are SGHTA and FQGNSA. The CDR3 region is CASSSRRQGATEAFF. In DNA form, the CDR3 reads TGTGCCAGCAGCTCCAGGCGGCAGGGGGCAACTGAAGCTTTCTTT.

J is TRBJ1-1 and V is TRBV6-6; D may be TRBD1 (5 bases). Deletions cut 11 bases from V and 2 bases from J, with 15 bases between. Germline V gene data show CDR1 as MNHNY and CDR2 as SVGAGI (reference sequence). The CDR3 consists of 13 residues. The CDR3 sequence: CADRTLTNTEAFF. The CDR3, as DNA: TGTGCCGACCGGACACTGACCAACACTGAAGCTTTCTTT.

The rearrangement links TRBV7-2 to TRBJ1-3; D not resolved. The germline V gene has CDR1 SGHTA and CDR2 FQGNSA. Trimming cost V 1 base and J 0 bases, with 10 bases left between them. The CDR3 contains 16 residues. In nucleotides, the CDR3 is TGTGCCAGCAGCTTAGTGAGCCATAGCTCTGGAAACACCATATATTTT. Protein sequence: CASSLVSHSSGNTIYF.

The rearrangement links TRBV6-1 to TRBJ1-1; 7 nucleotides match TRBD1. Unmatched junction bases numbered 7, after V lost 2 bases and J lost 1 base. In germline, CDR1 is MNHNS, CDR2 SASEGT. The CDR3 length is 16 residues. The CDR3 DNA is TGTGCCAGCAGTGAATTAGGGGGCAGGAGGAACACTGAAGCTTTCTTT. Amino acids: CASSELGGRRNTEAFF.

The rearrangement joins TRBV5-4 to TRBJ2-1; TRBD2 matches at 10 bases. This CDR3 is built from 13 residues. Germline CDR1 and CDR2: SGHNT and YYREEE (reference sequence). V dropped 9 bases and J dropped 7; count of bases not matched to a gene: 7. CDR3 residues: CAKGLAGVNEQFF. Written as DNA, the CDR3 is TGTGCCAAGGGGCTAGCGGGGGTTAATGAGCAGTTCTTC.

The chain links TRBV3-1 (or the pseudogene TRBV3-2) to TRBJ1-1, with D perhaps matching TRBD1 (5 bases). V shed 1 base and J shed 8 bases, with 11 bases lying between them. Germline assignment: CDR1 LGHDT and CDR2 YNNKEL (reference sequence). The CDR3 spans 13 residues. CDR3 amino acids: CASSQVGGLEAFF. The CDR3 DNA reads as TGTGCCAGCAGCCAAGTTGGGGGACTGGAAGCTTTCTTT.

V is TRBV11-1 and J is TRBJ1-1, with D perhaps TRBD1 (6 bases). The CDR3 contains 13 residues. Germline V CDR1 and CDR2: SGHAT, FQDESV (reference sequence). Trimming cost V 11 bases and J 5 bases, with 18 bases left between them. CDR3 sequence reads: CASSLAGATEAFF. The CDR3 nucleotides read TGTGCCTCCTCCCTGGCAGGGGCAACTGAAGCTTTCTTT.

The V gene is TRBV4-1, the J gene TRBJ1-5; D is possibly TRBD1 (5 bases). The CDR3 extends over 15 amino acids. Trimming took 2 bases from V and 7 from J, leaving 15 bases between them. CDR1 and CDR2 (germline): MGHRA, YSYEKL. The DNA of the CDR3 is TGCGCCAGCAGCCAAAAAGGCACTGGGGGGCAGCCCCAGCATTTT. This gives the protein CASSQKGTGGQPQHF.